This record looks at one T cell receptor beta chain sequence and its context. This clone was observed a single time. Its specific antigen is unknown. Qualities for individual bases were not recorded, and no much larger clone is one base off. TCRbeta CDR3 regions were amplified from genomic DNA by means of the immunoSEQ Assay, a bias-controlled multiplex PCR. Turning to the authors' computational methods: Nucleated cell counts per sample were estimated from amplification of reference gene primers within the assay. To quantify the absolute abundance of each unique TCRbeta CDR3 rearrangement, sequence reads were collapsed and filtered. For each sample, productive Simpson clonality was calculated as the square root of Simpson's diversity index over productive rearrangements. As stored in TCRdb, this immuneACCESS dataset retains in-frame rearrangements with V and J assigned. A fraction of the clones does not appear; measured against another copy, unresolved V genes explain less than half of the discrepancy, and the remainder lacks a known reason. The V and J calls and clone size are taken from that table; D and trimming were inferred from the DNA. In all, the sample holds about 100,000 clones, and just over 85% of those were seen once. The top ten clones comprise approximately 5.3% of the sample.

The CDR3 has 15 amino acids, counting the end cysteine and phenylalanine. Here the CDR3 DNA is all that survives: 45 bases in frame from base 1. The germline ends are 14 bases apart after V is trimmed by 4 bases and J by 2 bases. The germline V gene yields SGHVS for CDR1 and FNYEAQ for CDR2. Whole blood was collected in K2EDTA tubes by collaborating institutions according to the institutions' own protocols. For TCRbeta analysis, collaborator samples were shipped as frozen whole blood, as isolated PBMCs, or as DNA extracted from either sample type. The data derive from a study of blood T cell repertoires in COVID-19 (dated by TCRdb to the early 2020s). General notes on the study: Samples covering the acute and convalescent phases of COVID-19 were provided by collaborators in the United States, Italy and Spain. The material from the prospective study consisted of cDNA or gDNA derived from T cells, B-cell-depleted T cells, or PBMCs. The dataset comprised deeply sampled blood TCRbeta repertoires from subjects exposed to, actively infected with, or recovered from COVID-19. The repertoires were made available in a free public database intended to serve as a resource for research on the immune response to SARS-CoV-2. Samples came from the ongoing ImmuneRACE study (first 160 participants) plus 1,254 subjects from 6 global collaborators. A de-identified subject ID, COVID-19 status, age in years and sex were almost always included in the sample metadata. Where HLA class I and class II types were available, the types were taken from metadata supplied by the sample provider, not from assay-based typing.

Findings and caveats that apply to the study as a whole: The quantity of clinical and demographic metadata differed by source and by participant and was supplied without curation.

The TCR sequence derives from a human donor in a cohort sampled during active COVID-19. The sequenced sample consisted of peripheral blood. The sequence is built from TRBV7-6 and TRBJ2-5; perhaps TRBD2 is the D gene, with 5 bases matching. The bases are TGTGCCAGCAGCTACCGATTGGAGCGGCAAGAGACCCAGTACTTC. Its translation is CASSYRLERQETQYF.